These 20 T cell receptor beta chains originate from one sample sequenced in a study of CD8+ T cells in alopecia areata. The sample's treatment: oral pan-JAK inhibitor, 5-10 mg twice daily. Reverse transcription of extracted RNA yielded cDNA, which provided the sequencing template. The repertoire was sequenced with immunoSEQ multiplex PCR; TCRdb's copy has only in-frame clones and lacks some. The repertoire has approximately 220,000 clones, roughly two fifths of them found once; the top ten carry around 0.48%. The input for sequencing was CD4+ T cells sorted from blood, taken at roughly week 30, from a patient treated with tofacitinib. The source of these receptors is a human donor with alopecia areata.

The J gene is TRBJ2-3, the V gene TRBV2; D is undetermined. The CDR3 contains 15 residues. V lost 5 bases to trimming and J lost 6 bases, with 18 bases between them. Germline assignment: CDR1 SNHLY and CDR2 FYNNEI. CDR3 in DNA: TGTGCCAGCAGTAGAGAGGATCCCGCACGGGATACGCAGTATTTT. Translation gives CASSREDPARDTQYF.

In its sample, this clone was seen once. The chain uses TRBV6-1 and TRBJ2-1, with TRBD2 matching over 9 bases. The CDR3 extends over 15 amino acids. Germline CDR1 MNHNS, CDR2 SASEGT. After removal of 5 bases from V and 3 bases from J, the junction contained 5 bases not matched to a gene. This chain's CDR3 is CASSPGTSFYNEQFF. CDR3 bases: TGTGCCAGCAGTCCCGGGACTAGCTTCTACAATGAGCAGTTCTTC.

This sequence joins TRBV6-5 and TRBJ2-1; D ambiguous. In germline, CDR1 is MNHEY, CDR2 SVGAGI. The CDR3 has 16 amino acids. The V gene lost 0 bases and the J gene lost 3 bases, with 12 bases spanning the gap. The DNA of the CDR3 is TGTGCCAGCAGTTACTCCCAACATCCGGGCTACAATGAGCAGTTCTTC. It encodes CASSYSQHPGYNEQFF.

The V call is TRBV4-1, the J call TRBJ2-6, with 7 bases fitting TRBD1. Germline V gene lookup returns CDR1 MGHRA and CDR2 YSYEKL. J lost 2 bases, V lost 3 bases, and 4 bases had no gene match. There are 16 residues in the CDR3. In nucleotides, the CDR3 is TGCGCCAGCAGCCACACAACAGGGGCTGGGGCCAACGTCCTGACTTTC. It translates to CASSHTTGAGANVLTF.

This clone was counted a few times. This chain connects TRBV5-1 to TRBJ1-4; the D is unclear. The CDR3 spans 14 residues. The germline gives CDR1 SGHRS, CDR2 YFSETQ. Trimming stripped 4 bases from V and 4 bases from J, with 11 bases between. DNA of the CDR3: TGCGCCAGCAGCCTCAGCGTACTTAATGAAAAACTGTTTTTT. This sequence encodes CASSLSVLNEKLFF. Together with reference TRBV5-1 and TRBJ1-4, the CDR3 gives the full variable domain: KAGVTQTPRYLIKTRGQQVTLSCSPISGHRSVSWYQQTPGQGLQFLFEYFSETQRNKGNFPGRFSGRQFSNSRSEMNVSTLELGDSALYLCASSLSVLNEKLFFGSGTQLSVL.

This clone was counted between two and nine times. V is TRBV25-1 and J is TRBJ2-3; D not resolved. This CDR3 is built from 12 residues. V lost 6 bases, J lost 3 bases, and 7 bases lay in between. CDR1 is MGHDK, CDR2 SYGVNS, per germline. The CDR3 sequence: CASSPTTDTQYF. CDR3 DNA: TGTGCCAGCAGCCCAACAACAGATACGCAGTATTTT. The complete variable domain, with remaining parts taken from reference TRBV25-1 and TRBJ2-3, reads EADIYQTPRYLVIGTGKKITLECSQTMGHDKMYWYQQDPGMELHLIHYSYGVNSTEKGDLSSESTVSRIRTEHFPLTLESARPSHTSQYLCASSPTTDTQYFGPGTRLTVL.

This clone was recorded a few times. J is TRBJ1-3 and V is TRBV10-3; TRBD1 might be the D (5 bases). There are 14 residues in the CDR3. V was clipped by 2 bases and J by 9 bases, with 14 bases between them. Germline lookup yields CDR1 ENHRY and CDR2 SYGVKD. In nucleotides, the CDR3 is TGTGCCATCAGTGAGGGGGGAAGAGCCCGCACCATATATTTT. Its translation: CAISEGGRARTIYF.

DNA for the CDR3: TGCAGCGTTGCTAAGGTCCTTTCAAACACTGAAGCTTTCTTT. Protein product: CSVAKVLSNTEAFF. J is TRBJ1-1 and V is TRBV29-1; D unresolved. Looked up from germline, CDR1 is SQVTM and CDR2 is ANQGSEA. The CDR3 extends over 14 amino acids. The V gene lost 4 bases and the J gene lost 2 bases, with 14 bases spanning the gap. The full variable domain, in which reference TRBV29-1 and TRBJ1-1 provide the parts outside the CDR3, is SAVISQKPSRDICQRGTSLTIQCQVDSQVTMMFWYRQQPGQSLTLIATANQGSEATYESGFVIDKFPISRPNLTFSTLTVSNMSPEDSSIYLCSVAKVLSNTEAFFGQGTRLTVV.

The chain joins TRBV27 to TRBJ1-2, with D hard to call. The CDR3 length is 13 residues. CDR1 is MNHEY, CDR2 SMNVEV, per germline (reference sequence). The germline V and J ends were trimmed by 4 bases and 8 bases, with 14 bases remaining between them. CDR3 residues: CASSSGLGYGYTF. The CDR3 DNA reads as TGTGCCAGCAGTTCGGGGTTAGGATACGGCTACACCTTC.

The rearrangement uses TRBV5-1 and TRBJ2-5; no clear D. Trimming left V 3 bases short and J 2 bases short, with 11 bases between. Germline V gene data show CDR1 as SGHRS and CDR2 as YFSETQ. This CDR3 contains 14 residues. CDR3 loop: CASSSGRLQETQYF. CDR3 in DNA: TGCGCCAGCAGCTCCGGACGGTTGCAAGAGACCCAGTACTTC.

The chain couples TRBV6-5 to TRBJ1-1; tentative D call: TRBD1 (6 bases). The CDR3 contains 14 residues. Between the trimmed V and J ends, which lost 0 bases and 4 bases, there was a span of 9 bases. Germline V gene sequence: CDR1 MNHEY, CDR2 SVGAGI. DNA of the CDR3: TGTGCCAGCAGTTACTCGGGGGGGCCCACTGAAGCTTTCTTT. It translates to CASSYSGGPTEAFF.

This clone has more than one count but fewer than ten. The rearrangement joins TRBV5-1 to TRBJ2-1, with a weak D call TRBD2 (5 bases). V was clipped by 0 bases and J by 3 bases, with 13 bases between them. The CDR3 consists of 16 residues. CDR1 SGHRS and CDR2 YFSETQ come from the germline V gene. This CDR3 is CASSLAWTDNYNEQFF. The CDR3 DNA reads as TGCGCCAGCAGCTTGGCTTGGACTGATAACTACAATGAGCAGTTCTTC. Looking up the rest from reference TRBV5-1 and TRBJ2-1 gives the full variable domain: KAGVTQTPRYLIKTRGQQVTLSCSPISGHRSVSWYQQTPGQGLQFLFEYFSETQRNKGNFPGRFSGRQFSNSRSEMNVSTLELGDSALYLCASSLAWTDNYNEQFFGPGTRLTVL.

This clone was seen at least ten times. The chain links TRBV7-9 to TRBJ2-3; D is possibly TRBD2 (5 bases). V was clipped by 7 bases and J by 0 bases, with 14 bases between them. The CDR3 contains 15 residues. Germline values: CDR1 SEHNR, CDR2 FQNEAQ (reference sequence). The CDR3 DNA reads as TGTGCCAGCACTATAGCCGGGGAAAGCACAGATACGCAGTATTTT. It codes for CASTIAGESTDTQYF.

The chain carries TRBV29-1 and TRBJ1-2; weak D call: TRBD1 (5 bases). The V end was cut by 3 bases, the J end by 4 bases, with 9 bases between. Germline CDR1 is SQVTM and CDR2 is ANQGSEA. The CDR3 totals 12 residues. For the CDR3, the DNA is TGCAGCGTTGATCCCGGGGCCTATGGCTACACCTTC. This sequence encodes CSVDPGAYGYTF.

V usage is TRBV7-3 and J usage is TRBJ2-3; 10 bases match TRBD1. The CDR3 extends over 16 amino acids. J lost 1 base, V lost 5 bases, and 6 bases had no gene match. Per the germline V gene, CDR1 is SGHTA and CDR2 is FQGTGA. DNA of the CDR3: TGTGCCAGCAGCGCGACAGGGGGCGCGGGCACAGATACGCAGTATTTT. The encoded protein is CASSATGGAGTDTQYF.

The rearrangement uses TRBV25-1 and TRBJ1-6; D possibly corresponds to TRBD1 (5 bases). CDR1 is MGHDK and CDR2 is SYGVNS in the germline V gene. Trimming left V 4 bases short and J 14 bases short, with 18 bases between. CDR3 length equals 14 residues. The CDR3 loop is CASSATIGAFTLHF. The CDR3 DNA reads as TGTGCCAGCAGTGCTACCATAGGGGCGTTCACCCTCCACTTT.

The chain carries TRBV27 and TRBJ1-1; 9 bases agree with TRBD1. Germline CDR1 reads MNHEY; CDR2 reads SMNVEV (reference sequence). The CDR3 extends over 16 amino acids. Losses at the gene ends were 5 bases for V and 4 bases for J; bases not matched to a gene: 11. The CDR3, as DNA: TGTGCCAGCAGTCCACTGGGACAGGGAGTCGGCACTGAAGCTTTCTTT. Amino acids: CASSPLGQGVGTEAFF.

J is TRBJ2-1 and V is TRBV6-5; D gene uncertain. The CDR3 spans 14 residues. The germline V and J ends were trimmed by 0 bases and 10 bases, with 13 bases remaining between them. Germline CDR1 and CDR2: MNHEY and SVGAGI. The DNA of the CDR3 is TGTGCCAGCAGTTACTCAGGCTCGCGCCGGGAGCAGTTCTTC. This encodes CASSYSGSRREQFF.

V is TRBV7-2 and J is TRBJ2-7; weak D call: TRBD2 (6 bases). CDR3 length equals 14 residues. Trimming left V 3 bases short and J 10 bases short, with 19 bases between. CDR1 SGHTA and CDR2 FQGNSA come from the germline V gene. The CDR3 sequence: CASSFRGSPVEQYF. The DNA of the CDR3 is TGTGCCAGCAGCTTCCGGGGGTCCCCAGTTGAACAGTACTTC. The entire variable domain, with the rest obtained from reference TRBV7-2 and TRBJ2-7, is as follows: GAGVSQSPSNKVTEKGKDVELRCDPISGHTALYWYRQSLGQGLEFLIYFQGNSAPDKSGLPSDRFSAERTGGSVSTLTIQRTQQEDSAVYLCASSFRGSPVEQYFGPGTRLTVT.

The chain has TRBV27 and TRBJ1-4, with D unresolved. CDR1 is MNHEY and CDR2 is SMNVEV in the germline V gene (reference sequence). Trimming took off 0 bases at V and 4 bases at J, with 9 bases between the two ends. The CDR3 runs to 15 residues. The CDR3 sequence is CASSLSGVGNEKLFF. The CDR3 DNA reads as TGTGCCAGCAGTTTATCGGGAGTGGGTAATGAAAAACTGTTTTTT.